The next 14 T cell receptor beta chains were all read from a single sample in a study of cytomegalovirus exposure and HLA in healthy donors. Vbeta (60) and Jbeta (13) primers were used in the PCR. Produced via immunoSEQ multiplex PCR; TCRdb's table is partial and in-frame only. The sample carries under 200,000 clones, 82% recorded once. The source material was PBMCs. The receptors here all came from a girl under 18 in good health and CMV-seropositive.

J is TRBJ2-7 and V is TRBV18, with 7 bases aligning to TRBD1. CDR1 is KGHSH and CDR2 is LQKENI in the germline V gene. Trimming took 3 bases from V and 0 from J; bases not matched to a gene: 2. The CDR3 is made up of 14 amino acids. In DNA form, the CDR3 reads TGTGCCAGCTCACCGGGGACAGCCTCCTACGAGCAGTACTTC. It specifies CASSPGTASYEQYF.

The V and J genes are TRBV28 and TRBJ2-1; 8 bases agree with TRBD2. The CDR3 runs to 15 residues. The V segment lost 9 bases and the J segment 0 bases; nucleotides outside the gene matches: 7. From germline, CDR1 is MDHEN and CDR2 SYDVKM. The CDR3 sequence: CASILSGSSYNEQFF. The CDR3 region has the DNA TGTGCCAGTATTCTAAGCGGGAGCTCCTACAATGAGCAGTTCTTC.

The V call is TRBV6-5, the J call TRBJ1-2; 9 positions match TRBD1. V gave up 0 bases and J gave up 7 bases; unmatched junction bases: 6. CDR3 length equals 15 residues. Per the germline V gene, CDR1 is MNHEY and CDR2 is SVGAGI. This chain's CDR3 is CASSYSRQGDGGYTF. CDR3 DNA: TGTGCCAGCAGTTACTCCCGACAGGGGGATGGTGGCTACACCTTC.

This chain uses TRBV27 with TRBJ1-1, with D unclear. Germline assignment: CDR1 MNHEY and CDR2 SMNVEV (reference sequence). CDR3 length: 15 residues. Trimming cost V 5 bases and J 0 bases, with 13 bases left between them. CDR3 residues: CASSIRLAVNTEAFF. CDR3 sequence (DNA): TGTGCCAGCAGTATTCGATTAGCAGTGAACACTGAAGCTTTCTTT.

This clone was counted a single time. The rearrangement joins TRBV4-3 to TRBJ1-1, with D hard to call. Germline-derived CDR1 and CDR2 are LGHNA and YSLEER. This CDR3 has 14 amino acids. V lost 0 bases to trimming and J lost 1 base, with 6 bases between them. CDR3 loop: CASSQDQANTEAFF. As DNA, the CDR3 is TGCGCCAGCAGCCAAGATCAGGCGAACACTGAAGCTTTCTTT.

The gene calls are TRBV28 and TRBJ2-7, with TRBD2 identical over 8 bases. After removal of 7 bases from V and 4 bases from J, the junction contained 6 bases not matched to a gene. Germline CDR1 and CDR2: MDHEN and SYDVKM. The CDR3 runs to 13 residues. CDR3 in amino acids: CASNVAGQYEQYF. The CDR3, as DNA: TGTGCCAGCAACGTAGCGGGGCAATACGAGCAGTACTTC.

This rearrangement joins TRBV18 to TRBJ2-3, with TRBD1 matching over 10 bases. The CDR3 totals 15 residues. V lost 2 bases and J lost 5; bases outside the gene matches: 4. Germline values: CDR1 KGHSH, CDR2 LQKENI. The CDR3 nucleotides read TGTGCCAGCTCACCAACGGGGACAGGGGAAGATACGCAGTATTTT. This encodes CASSPTGTGEDTQYF.

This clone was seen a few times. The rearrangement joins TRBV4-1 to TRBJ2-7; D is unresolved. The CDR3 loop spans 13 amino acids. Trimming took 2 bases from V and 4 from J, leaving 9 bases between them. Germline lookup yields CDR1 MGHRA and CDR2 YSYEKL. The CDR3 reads CASSQSVRYEQYF. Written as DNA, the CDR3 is TGCGCCAGCAGCCAAAGCGTTAGGTACGAGCAGTACTTC.

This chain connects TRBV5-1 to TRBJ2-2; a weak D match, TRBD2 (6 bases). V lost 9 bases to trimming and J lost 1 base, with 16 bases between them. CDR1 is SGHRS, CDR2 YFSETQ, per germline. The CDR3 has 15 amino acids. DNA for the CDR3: TGCGCCACCAATGCGGGGTCTGTGAACACCGGGGAGCTGTTTTTT. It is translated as CATNAGSVNTGELFF.

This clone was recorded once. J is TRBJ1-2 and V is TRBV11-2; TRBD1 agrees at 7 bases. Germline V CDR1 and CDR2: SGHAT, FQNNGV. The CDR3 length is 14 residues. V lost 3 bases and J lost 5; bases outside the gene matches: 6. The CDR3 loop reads CASSFRTGPYGYTF. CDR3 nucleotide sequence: TGTGCCAGCAGCTTCCGGACAGGACCTTATGGCTACACCTTC.

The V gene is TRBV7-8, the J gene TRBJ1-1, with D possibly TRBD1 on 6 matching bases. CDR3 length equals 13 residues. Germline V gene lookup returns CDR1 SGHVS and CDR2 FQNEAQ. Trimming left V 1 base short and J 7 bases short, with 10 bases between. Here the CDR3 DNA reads TGTGCCAGCAGCTTAGGTGTCAGGGGTGAAGCTTTCTTT. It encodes CASSLGVRGEAFF. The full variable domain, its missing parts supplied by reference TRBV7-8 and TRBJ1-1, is GAGVSQSPRYKVAKRGQDVALRCDPISGHVSLFWYQQALGQGPEFLTYFQNEAQLDKSGLPSDRFFAERPEGSVSTLKIQRTQQEDSAVYLCASSLGVRGEAFFGQGTRLTVV.

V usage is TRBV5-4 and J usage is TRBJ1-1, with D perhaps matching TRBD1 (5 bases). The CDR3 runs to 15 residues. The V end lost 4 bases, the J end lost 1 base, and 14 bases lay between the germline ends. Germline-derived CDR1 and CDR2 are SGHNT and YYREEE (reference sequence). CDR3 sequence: CASSPTPGGNTEAFF. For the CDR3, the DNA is TGTGCCAGCAGCCCTACACCGGGGGGGAACACTGAAGCTTTCTTT.

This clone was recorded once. CDR3 bases: TGTGCCAGCAGCTTAACCCGAGGGGAGACCCAGTACTTC. This codes for CASSLTRGETQYF. The V gene is TRBV11-3, the J gene TRBJ2-5, with a tentative D call TRBD2 (5 bases). Between the trimmed V and J ends, which lost 2 bases and 5 bases, there was a span of 9 bases. The germline CDR1 and CDR2 sequences are SGHNT and YENEEA. The CDR3 extends over 13 amino acids.

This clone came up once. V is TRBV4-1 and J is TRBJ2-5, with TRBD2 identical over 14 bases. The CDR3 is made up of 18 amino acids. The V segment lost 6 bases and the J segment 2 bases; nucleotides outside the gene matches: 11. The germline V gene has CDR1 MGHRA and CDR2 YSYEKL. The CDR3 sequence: CASSKRLAGGEGQETQYF. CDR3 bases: TGCGCCAGCAGTAAAAGACTAGCGGGGGGGGAGGGGCAAGAGACCCAGTACTTC.